The 32 T cell receptor beta chains below come from one sample, sequenced in a study of post-analysis software for immune sequencing data. Overall study findings and caveats: Five or six TRBV segments (TRBV5-6, TRBV5-1 and TRBV20-1 among them) occurred more frequently in patients than in controls.

These receptors are not linked to any known antigen. Libraries were made from TCR beta cDNA, and they carried unique molecular identifiers. TCRdb independently ran MiXCR on the PCR reads; one entry per CDR3 protein. Of over 300,000 distinct CDR3 sequences listed, about a third are singletons. The material sequenced was blood. The receptors shown here come from a girl aged 5-17 years with multiple sclerosis.

The chain links TRBV6-5 to TRBJ1-1, with TRBD1 matching 8 bases. V trimming: 4 bases; J trimming: 1 base; junction bases outside the gene matches: 5. This CDR3 is built from 15 residues. The V gene's germline CDR1 is MNHEY and CDR2 SVGAGI. The CDR3 sequence: CASSSSGTGNTEAFF. In DNA, the CDR3 is TGTGCCAGCAGTTCTTCCGGGACAGGGAACACTGAAGCTTTCTTT.

The V and J genes are TRBV6-1 and TRBJ1-6; 8 nucleotides agree with TRBD1. V dropped 4 bases and J dropped 0; count of bases not matched to a gene: 14. This CDR3 has 20 residues. From germline, CDR1 is MNHNS and CDR2 SASEGT. CDR3 amino acids: CASSVGIRGRLSSYNSPLHF. Here the CDR3 DNA reads TGTGCCAGCAGTGTTGGAATCAGGGGGCGGCTCAGCTCCTATAATTCACCCCTCCACTTT.

This rearrangement joins TRBV29-1 to TRBJ2-7; 7 bases align to TRBD1. Germline loops: CDR1 SQVTM, CDR2 ANQGSEA. The CDR3 extends over 12 amino acids. Trimming removed 0 bases from V and 10 bases from J; junction bases left unmatched: 6. CDR3 region: CSVEEVGGIQYF. CDR3 nucleotides: TGCAGCGTTGAAGAGGTAGGGGGCATCCAGTACTTC.

The chain recombines TRBV27 with TRBJ1-5; D unclear. V was cut by 2 bases and J by 0 bases, with 8 bases left in between. The V gene's germline CDR1 is MNHEY and CDR2 SMNVEV (reference sequence). The CDR3 is made up of 15 amino acids. CDR3 protein: CASSLLVNSNQPQHF. As DNA, the CDR3 is TGTGCCAGCAGTTTACTCGTTAATAGCAATCAGCCCCAGCATTTT.

This clonotype was observed a handful of times. The chain employs TRBV5-6 and TRBJ2-3; 10 bases agree with TRBD2. The CDR3 is 16 amino acids. The germline V gene encodes CDR1 SGHDT and CDR2 YYEEEE. V shed 4 bases, J shed 1 base, and the junction held 6 bases outside the gene matches. CDR3 sequence reads: CASSRPGLAGTDTQYF. The CDR3 DNA sequence: TGTGCCAGCAGCCGGCCCGGACTAGCGGGCACAGATACGCAGTATTTT.

This clonotype was picked up many times. The chain is built from TRBV4-2 and TRBJ1-2, with 8 bases fitting TRBD1. V shed 2 bases and J 2 bases; nucleotides not matched to a gene: 13. CDR3 length equals 18 residues. Per germline, CDR1 LGHNA and CDR2 YNFKEQ. CDR3 sequence reads: CASSQLGGADRENYGYTF. CDR3 DNA: TGTGCCAGCAGCCAATTAGGAGGGGCGGACAGGGAGAACTATGGCTACACCTTC.

This clonotype was seen only a few times. The chain recombines TRBV9 with TRBJ1-6, with D tentatively TRBD1 (6 bases). The CDR3 spans 15 residues. The V and J ends lost 3 bases and 9 bases respectively, with 16 bases between them. Germline V gene data show CDR1 as SGDLS and CDR2 as YYNGEE. For the CDR3, the DNA is TGTGCCAGCAGCGCCGCAGGGGACCTCAGTTCACCCCTCCACTTT. Protein sequence: CASSAAGDLSSPLHF.

This clonotype was detected many times. The chain combines TRBV9 with TRBJ2-5; unclear D gene. The germline V gene encodes CDR1 SGDLS and CDR2 YYNGEE. V was pared by 0 bases and J by 5 bases, with 17 bases between. CDR3 length equals 16 residues. This chain's CDR3 is CASSVAMNPGRETQYF. The CDR3 nucleotides read TGTGCCAGCAGCGTAGCAATGAACCCCGGGCGGGAGACCCAGTACTTC.

In its sample, this clonotype was seen a few times. V gene TRBV10-2 combines with J gene TRBJ2-3; 9 positions agree with TRBD2. Germline CDR1 WSHSY, CDR2 SAAADI. The ends lost 7 bases at V and 4 bases at J; junction bases unmatched: 12. The CDR3 length is 16 residues. Here the CDR3 DNA reads TGCGCCAGCACCGAGGGGGCGGGGGGGCCTTCAGATACGCAGTATTTT. Residues: CASTEGAGGPSDTQYF.

The genes are TRBV10-3 and TRBJ2-1; D perhaps matches TRBD1 (5 bases). Germline CDR1 reads ENHRY; CDR2 reads SYGVKD. Between the trimmed V and J ends, which lost 6 bases and 6 bases, there was a span of 6 bases. This CDR3 is built from 11 residues. The CDR3, as DNA: TGTGCCATCAGGGGGCTCAATGAGCAGTTCTTC. Translating gives CAIRGLNEQFF.

The rearrangement links TRBV20-1 to TRBJ2-4; no definite D call. Trimming took 6 bases from V and 3 from J, leaving 12 bases between them. CDR1 is DFQATT, CDR2 SNEGSKA, per germline (reference sequence). The CDR3 length is 13 residues. This CDR3 reads CSASRLDKNIQYF. The CDR3 DNA reads TGCAGTGCCAGTCGACTCGACAAAAACATTCAGTACTTC.

The CDR3 region is CASSEGRLAKNIQYF. DNA for the CDR3: TGTGCCAGCAGTGAGGGGAGACTAGCCAAAAACATTCAGTACTTC. This chain joins TRBV25-1 and TRBJ2-4; D is perhaps TRBD2 (5 bases). Trimming cost V 3 bases and J 0 bases, with 9 bases left between them. Germline values: CDR1 MGHDK, CDR2 SYGVNS. The CDR3 covers 15 residues. Looking up the rest from reference TRBV25-1 and TRBJ2-4 gives the full variable domain: EADIYQTPRYLVIGTGKKITLECSQTMGHDKMYWYQQDPGMELHLIHYSYGVNSTEKGDLSSESTVSRIRTEHFPLTLESARPSHTSQYLCASSEGRLAKNIQYFGAGTRLSVL.

The CDR3 region has the DNA TGTGCCATCAGTGATATGACCGGATACAATGAGCAGTTCTTC. Translation: CAISDMTGYNEQFF. The chain carries TRBV10-3 and TRBJ2-1; D remains ambiguous. From germline, CDR1 is ENHRY and CDR2 SYGVKD. V lost 3 bases to trimming and J lost 4 bases, with 10 bases between them. The CDR3 is 14 amino acids.

This clonotype appeared a few times. The chain carries TRBV10-3 and TRBJ2-5; possibly TRBD1 for D (5 bases). Germline V lookup: CDR1 ENHRY, CDR2 SYGVKD. This CDR3 is 15 amino acids long. The V end lost 1 base, the J end lost 5 bases, and 14 bases lay between the germline ends. The chain's CDR3 is CAISELKGVEETQYF. In DNA, the CDR3 is TGTGCCATCAGTGAGTTGAAAGGGGTGGAGGAGACCCAGTACTTC.

This clonotype has a handful of counts. The chain is built from TRBV7-9 and TRBJ2-1; maybe TRBD2 (6 bases). The V gene lost 4 bases and the J gene lost 4 bases, with 11 bases spanning the gap. Looked up from germline, CDR1 is SEHNR and CDR2 is FQNEAQ (reference sequence). The CDR3 contains 14 residues. CDR3 sequence: CASSSWRGYNEQFF. The CDR3 coding sequence is TGTGCCAGCAGCTCATGGAGGGGTTACAATGAGCAGTTCTTC.

This clonotype was counted between two and nine times. The chain's CDR3 is CASSVSGGPRHNEQFF. The CDR3 coding sequence is TGTGCCAGCAGCGTAAGCGGCGGGCCTAGACACAATGAGCAGTTCTTC. The gene calls are TRBV9 and TRBJ2-1, with D tentatively TRBD2 (5 bases). With 1 base removed from V and 5 bases from J, the gap between germline ends came to 16 bases. Germline values: CDR1 SGDLS, CDR2 YYNGEE. CDR3 length equals 16 residues.

This clonotype was counted a few times. The gene calls are TRBV20-1 and TRBJ1-2; 7 positions match TRBD1. CDR1 is DFQATT and CDR2 is SNEGSKA in the germline V gene (reference sequence). The V segment lost 3 bases and the J segment 6 bases; nucleotides outside the gene matches: 13. The CDR3 loop spans 15 amino acids. As DNA, the CDR3 is TGCAGTGCTAGCTTGGGACAGTTGTCCTCCCATGGCTACACCTTC. The encoded protein is CSASLGQLSSHGYTF.

The V gene is TRBV6-6, the J gene TRBJ2-5; 7 bases line up with TRBD1. CDR3 length equals 15 residues. V lost 5 bases, J lost 1 base, and 7 bases stayed unmatched. Germline lookup yields CDR1 MNHNY and CDR2 SVGAGI (reference sequence). CDR3 amino acids: CASSTHGTAQETQYF. The CDR3 DNA sequence: TGTGCCAGCAGTACCCACGGGACAGCCCAAGAGACCCAGTACTTC.

In this sample, this clonotype turned up a few times. This chain connects TRBV20-1 to TRBJ1-4; D call uncertain. Deletions cut 1 base from V and 7 bases from J, with 19 bases between. The germline gives CDR1 DFQATT, CDR2 SNEGSKA (reference sequence). This CDR3 has 16 residues. CDR3 sequence: CSARAQLWAGGEKLFF. The CDR3 nucleotides are TGCAGTGCTAGAGCCCAGTTATGGGCGGGTGGTGAAAAACTGTTTTTT.

CDR3 nucleotide sequence: TGTGCCAGCACCTTCGGGTTCGGGGGCGAAGGTGAAGCTTTCTTT. Translating gives CASTFGFGGEGEAFF. The chain combines TRBV12-3 or TRBV12-4 with TRBJ1-1; the D gene is possibly TRBD1 (6 bases). The V gene lost 7 bases and the J gene lost 7 bases, with 22 bases spanning the gap. CDR3 length: 15 amino acids.

This clonotype has just a few counts. V and J are TRBV28 and TRBJ2-7; the match to TRBD1 covers 12 bases. Germline V gene lookup returns CDR1 MDHEN and CDR2 SYDVKM. This CDR3 region has 16 residues. V trimming: 2 bases; J trimming: 3 bases; junction bases outside the gene matches: 5. CDR3 region: CASSLPGTGGFYEQYF. DNA of the CDR3: TGTGCCAGCAGTTTACCTGGGACAGGGGGCTTCTACGAGCAGTACTTC.

This clonotype was detected ten times or more. This chain uses TRBV15 with TRBJ1-1, with 7 bases matching TRBD1. CDR1 and CDR2 (germline): LNHNV, YYDKDF (reference sequence). With 2 bases clipped from V and 8 bases from J, the junction kept 2 bases outside the gene matches. The CDR3 sequence is 12 residues long. The CDR3 DNA is TGTGCCACCAGCAGACTGACAGGGGAAGCTTTCTTT. It translates to CATSRLTGEAFF.

This chain joins TRBV12-3 or TRBV12-4 and TRBJ1-1, with TRBD1 identical over 11 bases. After removal of 7 bases from V and 10 bases from J, the junction contained 11 bases not matched to a gene. The CDR3 length is 14 residues. The chain's CDR3 is CASNLGTGGGGAFF. The DNA of the CDR3 is TGTGCCAGCAATTTGGGGACAGGGGGAGGGGGAGCTTTCTTT.

A note on this clonotype: An end of the junction does not agree with germline; a read error may underlie this. V and J are TRBV4-2 and TRBJ2-7; 9 bases are shared with TRBD1. This CDR3 has 17 residues. CDR1 is LGHNA and CDR2 is YNFKEQ in the germline V gene. The CDR3: CASSQETSTGGGYEQDF. As DNA, the CDR3 is TGTGCCAGCAGCCAAGAAACATCGACAGGGGGTGGCTACGAGCAGGACTTC.

V is TRBV6-5 and J is TRBJ2-3, with D perhaps assigned TRBD1 or TRBD2 (5 bases each). Trimming took off 2 bases at V and 0 bases at J, with 9 bases between the two ends. This CDR3 is built from 15 residues. CDR1 and CDR2 (germline): MNHEY, SVGAGI. CDR3 sequence (DNA): TGTGCCAGCAGTTACAGAGGGGTTAGCACAGATACGCAGTATTTT. Protein: CASSYRGVSTDTQYF.

Only a few counts were recorded for this clonotype. This CDR3 reads CASRDSQGNSGANVLTF. The DNA of the CDR3 is TGTGCCAGTAGGGACAGCCAAGGAAACTCTGGGGCCAACGTCCTGACTTTC. The chain links TRBV10-3 to TRBJ2-6; TRBD1 matches at 7 bases. V lost 10 bases, J lost 0 bases, and 12 bases stayed unmatched. This CDR3 is built from 17 residues. Germline values: CDR1 ENHRY, CDR2 SYGVKD.

This chain connects TRBV28 to TRBJ2-5; D ambiguous. The J call is uncertain, as TRBJ2-7 better fits the DNA end. This CDR3 region has 14 residues. Germline loops: CDR1 MDHEN, CDR2 SYDVKM. This CDR3 reads CASTLLGARHEQYF. In DNA, the CDR3 is TGTGCCAGCACCCTTCTTGGAGCTCGCCACGAGCAGTACTTC.

The V call is TRBV3-1, the J call TRBJ2-7; no clear D gene. CDR1 LGHDT and CDR2 YNNKEL come from the germline V gene (reference sequence). Trimming stripped 2 bases from V and 6 bases from J, with 14 bases between. The CDR3 contains 14 residues. The CDR3 DNA reads TGTGCCAGCAGCCAATCGCAACTTAAGGGCGAGCAGTACTTC. Translating gives CASSQSQLKGEQYF.

The sample holds a few counts of this clonotype. The V gene is TRBV20-1, the J gene TRBJ2-4, with 11 bases fitting TRBD2. The V gene end was trimmed by 6 bases and the J gene end by 1 base; junction bases not matched to a gene: 8. Germline-derived CDR1 and CDR2 are DFQATT and SNEGSKA (reference sequence). The CDR3 totals 16 residues. CDR3 bases: TGCAGTGCCATGACTAGCGGGGCGGCGGCCAAAAACATTCAGTACTTC. This translates into CSAMTSGAAAKNIQYF.

This clonotype was counted a few times. The chain recombines TRBV20-1 with TRBJ2-3; TRBD2 matches at 11 bases. The germline V gene encodes CDR1 DFQATT and CDR2 SNEGSKA (reference sequence). There are 15 residues in the CDR3. After removal of 5 bases from V and 5 bases from J, the junction contained 9 bases not matched to a gene. This CDR3 reads CSAHRLAGPVDTQYF. The DNA for the CDR3 is TGCAGTGCTCATCGACTAGCGGGGCCAGTAGATACGCAGTATTTT.

V and J are TRBV20-1 and TRBJ2-1; 12 nucleotides align to TRBD2. The CDR3 has 15 residues. Per the germline V gene, CDR1 is DFQATT and CDR2 is SNEGSKA (reference sequence). V lost 6 bases and J lost 7; bases outside the gene matches: 10. Here the CDR3 DNA reads TGCAGTGCCGCTAGCGGGGGGGCCCAAAATAATGAGCAGTTCTTC. This sequence encodes CSAASGGAQNNEQFF.

This clonotype turned up a few times. The CDR3, as DNA: TGTGCCAGCAGCTTAGTCGGACAGGGGGATGGTGGCTACACCTTC. Translation gives CASSLVGQGDGGYTF. The chain links TRBV7-2 to TRBJ1-2; 10 nucleotides align to TRBD1. The CDR3 is 15 residues long. Trimming cost V 1 base and J 7 bases; bases outside gene matches: 6. Looked up from germline, CDR1 is SGHTA and CDR2 is FQGNSA. The full variable domain, rest sourced from reference TRBV7-2 and TRBJ1-2, is GAGVSQSPSNKVTEKGKDVELRCDPISGHTALYWYRQSLGQGLEFLIYFQGNSAPDKSGLPSDRFSAERTGGSVSTLTIQRTQQEDSAVYLCASSLVGQGDGGYTFGSGTRLTVV.